These T cell receptor beta chains were read from a single sample in a study of blood T cell repertoires in COVID-19. Sequencing was performed with immunoSEQ multiplex PCR; in TCRdb, only in-frame clones are kept and a portion is missing. The sample holds over 350,000 clones; more than 85% are singletons and the top ten take around 0.94%. The sample taken for sequencing was PBMCs or T cells enriched from blood (not recorded which). The receptors derive from a woman aged 40 to 50 who had been exposed to COVID-19. CDR3s include the opening cysteine and the closing phenylalanine or tryptophan. The D gene is left open where the match is weak. Expanded clones are given a class, and other clones once, few, many or no size at all.

>.|TRBD2|TRBV30|TRBJ2-3
TGTGCCTGGACCAAAAACATTCGGGCCAGCGGGGTGCGGGTCGATACGCAGTATTTT
CAWTKNIRASGVRVDTQYF
>.|TRBD2|TRBV5-1|TRBJ2-5
TGCGCCAGCAGCGCCACTAGCGGGGGGCCTCAAGAGACCCAGTACTTC
CASSATSGGPQETQYF
>.|.|TRBV5-1|TRBJ2-6
TGCGCCAGCAGCCGAACAGGGACCGGGGCCAACGTCCTGACTTTC
CASSRTGTGANVLTF
>.|TRBD1|TRBV11-3|TRBJ1-6
TGTGCCAGCAGCTTAGATCTGGGGACAGCGTACAATTCACCCCTCCACTTT
CASSLDLGTAYNSPLHF
>.|TRBD2|TRBV9|TRBJ2-1
TGTGCCAGCAGCGTTCTTAGCGGGGGCTACAATGAGCAGTTCTTC
CASSVLSGGYNEQFF
>few|TRBD2|TRBV27|TRBJ2-7
TGTGCCAGCAGTTTAATAGCGGGGGCCTACGAGCAGTACTTC
CASSLIAGAYEQYF
>.|TRBD1|TRBV7-9|TRBJ1-4
TGTGCCAGCAGCCGGGGGACAGGGGTTAATGAAAAACTGTTTTTT
CASSRGTGVNEKLFF
>few|.|TRBV5-1|TRBJ1-1
TGCGCCAGCAGCTTTTCCCTGGACAATCCGAACACTGAAGCTTTCTTT
CASSFSLDNPNTEAFF
>once|.|TRBV9|TRBJ2-5
TGTGCCAGCAGCGTAGGTCCAGGTGTCCAAGAGACCCAGTACTTC
CASSVGPGVQETQYF
>.|.|TRBV9|TRBJ1-1
TGTGCCAGCAGCCTCACAGGGAAAACTGAAGCTTTCTTT
CASSLTGKTEAFF
>few|TRBD2|TRBV7-9|TRBJ2-1
TGTGCCAGCGCGGGGCTAGCGGCACTAAGCTCCTACAATGAGCAGTTCTTC
CASAGLAALSSYNEQFF
>.|TRBD1|TRBV7-2|TRBJ2-2
TGTGCCAGCAGCTTAAACAGGGGTAACACCGGGGAGCTGTTTTTT
CASSLNRGNTGELFF
>.|TRBD1|TRBV7-9|TRBJ2-3
TGTGCCAGCAGCTTACTTGCTGGGACAGCGAGCCCAGATACGCAGTATTTT
CASSLLAGTASPDTQYF
>once|TRBD1|TRBV12-3/TRBV12-4|TRBJ1-2
TGTGCCAGCAGTCGACAGGGGGCGGTAGGCTACACCTTC
CASSRQGAVGYTF
>.|.|TRBV18|TRBJ1-6
TGTGCCAGCTCACCGGAACAGAATAATTCACCCCTCCACTTT
CASSPEQNNSPLHF
>once|.|TRBV18|TRBJ1-6
TGTGCCAGCTCACCACAAACAAGCGATTCACCCCTCCACTTT
CASSPQTSDSPLHF
>.|TRBD1|TRBV5-4|TRBJ2-4
TGTGCCAGCAGCTCGTCCGGGACAGGGGGCGTGGGAGCCAAAAACATTCAGTACTTC
CASSSSGTGGVGAKNIQYF
>.|TRBD1|TRBV6-4|TRBJ1-1
TGTGCCAGCAGCGAAAGACAGGGCGCTGAAGCTTTCTTT
CASSERQGAEAFF